Each of the 20 T cell receptor beta chains below was sequenced from the same sample in a study of blood T cell repertoires in COVID-19. TCRdb keeps only in-frame clones here, not all; method: immunoSEQ multiplex PCR. The sample lists tens of thousands of clones; roughly 86% were seen once. Sequenced: peripheral blood. These receptors originate from a man aged 50 or older with active or convalescent COVID-19.

This chain links TRBV27 with TRBJ2-3, with D tentatively TRBD1 (5 bases). The germline gives CDR1 MNHEY, CDR2 SMNVEV (reference sequence). Trimming pared 5 bases from V and 1 base from J, leaving 13 bases between. This CDR3 spans 15 amino acids. The CDR3 is CASSPASRGTDTQYF. The CDR3, as DNA: TGTGCCAGCAGTCCCGCGTCCAGGGGCACAGATACGCAGTATTTT.

The chain combines TRBV2 with TRBJ1-5, with D hard to call. CDR1 SNHLY and CDR2 FYNNEI come from the germline V gene. This CDR3 has 14 amino acids. Trimming cost V 7 bases and J 1 base, with 11 bases left between them. The CDR3 reads CASNGFESNQPQHF. The CDR3 DNA reads TGTGCCAGCAACGGTTTCGAGAGCAATCAGCCCCAGCATTTT.

This chain links TRBV3-1 (or the pseudogene TRBV3-2) with TRBJ2-1; 8 bases line up with TRBD2. This CDR3 spans 16 amino acids. V lost 1 base, J lost 4 bases, and 6 bases stayed unmatched. Germline V CDR1 and CDR2: LGHDT, YNNKEL (reference sequence). The CDR3 sequence: CASSQGCGGIYNEQFF. CDR3 nucleotide sequence: TGTGCCAGCAGCCAAGGTTGCGGGGGGATTTACAATGAGCAGTTCTTC.

The gene calls are TRBV5-6 and TRBJ1-1, with D unclear. The CDR3 contains 14 residues. Germline assignment: CDR1 SGHDT and CDR2 YYEEEE. Trimming stripped 0 bases from V and 1 base from J, with 7 bases between. The CDR3, as DNA: TGTGCCAGCAGCTTGGTGGGGAGGAACACTGAAGCTTTCTTT. It encodes CASSLVGRNTEAFF.

The chain carries TRBV27 and TRBJ1-4; TRBD1 aligns across 12 bases. The germline gives CDR1 MNHEY, CDR2 SMNVEV (reference sequence). There are 16 residues in the CDR3. V trimming: 5 bases; J trimming: 8 bases; junction bases outside the gene matches: 9. CDR3 nucleotide sequence: TGTGCCAGCAGTAGGGACAGGGGGCGGCTGGGAGAAAAACTGTTTTTT. This gives the protein CASSRDRGRLGEKLFF.

The J gene is TRBJ2-5, the V gene TRBV18, with 7 bases that match TRBD1. The CDR3 has 18 residues. V shed 0 bases, J shed 5 bases, and the junction held 15 bases outside the gene matches. CDR1 and CDR2 from the germline V gene are KGHSH and LQKENI. The CDR3 protein is CASSPPGTVFGVAETQYF. In DNA, the CDR3 is TGTGCCAGCTCACCACCGGGGACAGTCTTTGGGGTAGCGGAGACCCAGTACTTC. Together with reference TRBV18 and TRBJ2-5, the CDR3 gives the full variable domain: NAGVMQNPRHLVRRRGQEARLRCSPMKGHSHVYWYRQLPEEGLKFMVYLQKENIIDESGMPKERFSAEFPKEGPSILRIQQVVRGDSAAYFCASSPPGTVFGVAETQYFGPGTRLLVL.

The chain links TRBV24-1 to TRBJ2-3; TRBD2 aligns across 12 bases. The CDR3 has 13 amino acids. With 9 bases clipped from V and 3 bases from J, the junction kept 0 bases outside the gene matches. Germline CDR1 is KGHDR and CDR2 is SFDVKD. The CDR3 DNA sequence: TGTGCCACCGGGACTAGCGGGACAGATACGCAGTATTTT. Translated: CATGTSGTDTQYF.

This sequence joins TRBV10-2 and TRBJ2-5; 9 bases align to TRBD1. This CDR3 region has 15 residues. The V gene's germline CDR1 is WSHSY and CDR2 SAAADI. Trimming cost V 6 bases and J 4 bases; bases outside gene matches: 9. In nucleotides, the CDR3 is TGCGCCAGCAGCTACCAGTGGACAGGGGTAGAGACCCAGTACTTC. Translating gives CASSYQWTGVETQYF.

The rearrangement joins TRBV3-1 (or the pseudogene TRBV3-2) to TRBJ2-3; D is perhaps TRBD2 (6 bases). Trimming took off 1 base at V and 0 bases at J, with 17 bases between the two ends. Germline V gene sequence: CDR1 LGHDT, CDR2 YNNKEL (reference sequence). The CDR3 has 18 residues. Written as DNA, the CDR3 is TGTGCCAGCAGCCAAGTGAGAGGGTACGGGGGTAGCACAGATACGCAGTATTTT. Its translation is CASSQVRGYGGSTDTQYF.

V is TRBV28 and J is TRBJ2-3, with D possibly TRBD1 on 5 matching bases. Germline V gene sequence: CDR1 MDHEN, CDR2 SYDVKM. The CDR3 runs 15 residues. The V end was cut by 5 bases, the J end by 2 bases, with 14 bases between. CDR3 sequence reads: CASSTRRVSTDTQYF. For the CDR3, the DNA is TGTGCCAGCAGTACCCGCAGGGTATCCACAGATACGCAGTATTTT.

The genes are TRBV5-1 and TRBJ2-4; 8 bases match TRBD1. The CDR3 is 13 residues long. V was pared by 4 bases and J by 5 bases, with 2 bases of the junction left unmatched. The germline V gene has CDR1 SGHRS and CDR2 YFSETQ. CDR3 protein: CASSKGQENIQYF. The DNA of the CDR3 is TGCGCCAGCAGCAAGGGACAGGAAAACATTCAGTACTTC.

V is TRBV28 and J is TRBJ2-7; 9 bases map to TRBD1. The germline V gene encodes CDR1 MDHEN and CDR2 SYDVKM. The trim removed 6 bases at V and 2 bases at J, leaving 8 bases unmatched. This CDR3 comprises 15 residues. Here the CDR3 reads CASSIGTGIPYEQYV. The CDR3 DNA is TGTGCCAGCAGCATCGGGACAGGGATCCCCTACGAGCAGTACGTC.

The rearrangement uses TRBV18 and TRBJ1-5; 11 bases are shared with TRBD1. Looked up from germline, CDR1 is KGHSH and CDR2 is LQKENI. J lost 7 bases, V lost 3 bases, and 11 bases had no gene match. The CDR3 loop spans 17 amino acids. The CDR3 DNA follows: TGTGCCAGCTCACCTAACCAAGGACAGGGGGCAGGACAGCCCCAGCATTTT. Its translation: CASSPNQGQGAGQPQHF.

Only a few counts were recorded for this clone. V and J are TRBV10-3 and TRBJ1-2; no firm D call. V lost 7 bases, J lost 0 bases, and 12 bases lay in between. Germline-derived CDR1 and CDR2 are ENHRY and SYGVKD. The CDR3 is 14 residues long. The chain's CDR3 is CAINARLANYGYTF. CDR3 bases: TGTGCCATCAACGCCAGGTTAGCTAACTATGGCTACACCTTC.

Written as DNA, the CDR3 is TGCGCCAGCAGCCAAGTTCCGGGGAACTCCTACAATGAGCAGTTCTTC. Translating it yields CASSQVPGNSYNEQFF. This sequence joins TRBV4-1 and TRBJ2-1; perhaps TRBD2 as D (5 bases). The CDR3 runs 16 residues. Germline CDR1 reads MGHRA; CDR2 reads YSYEKL. V was pared by 1 base and J by 0 bases, with 10 bases between.

The chain employs TRBV2 and TRBJ1-2, with D possibly being TRBD1 (5 bases). This CDR3 has 14 residues. Trimming stripped 6 bases from V and 4 bases from J, with 15 bases between. Germline CDR1 is SNHLY and CDR2 is FYNNEI. For the CDR3, the DNA is TGTGCCAGCAGCAGCTCAGGGAAACTCTATGGCTACACCTTC. This encodes CASSSSGKLYGYTF.

The V call is TRBV30, the J call TRBJ1-5; D remains unclear. The germline V gene has CDR1 GTSNPN and CDR2 SVGIG (reference sequence). CDR3 length: 15 residues. The V and J ends lost 5 bases and 0 bases respectively, with 14 bases between them. The CDR3 loop reads CAWGSAVYSNQPQHF. DNA of the CDR3: TGTGCCTGGGGGTCCGCGGTTTATAGCAATCAGCCCCAGCATTTT.

The rearrangement joins TRBV28 to TRBJ2-1; tentative D call: TRBD2 (7 bases). The length of the CDR3 is 15 residues. The V gene lost 4 bases and the J gene lost 7 bases, with 17 bases spanning the gap. Looked up from germline, CDR1 is MDHEN and CDR2 is SYDVKM. The CDR3 region is CASSSLGGGTNEQFF. CDR3 nucleotide sequence: TGTGCCAGCAGTTCGCTAGGGGGGGGGACGAATGAGCAGTTCTTC. The whole variable domain, filled in from reference TRBV28 and TRBJ2-1, reads DVKVTQSSRYLVKRTGEKVFLECVQDMDHENMFWYRQDPGLGLRLIYFSYDVKMKEKGDIPEGYSVSREKKERFSLILESASTNQTSMYLCASSSLGGGTNEQFFGPGTRLTVL.

V usage is TRBV6-2 or TRBV6-3 and J usage is TRBJ1-1, with TRBD1 identical over 10 bases. CDR3 length: 18 amino acids. V lost 2 bases to trimming and J lost 4 bases; unmatched junction nucleotides: 13. The germline V gene encodes CDR1 MNHEY and CDR2 SVGEGT. The CDR3 nucleotides are TGTGCCAGCAGTTACGTGATCGGACAGGGGGAGGCGAGCACTGAAGCTTTCTTT. Its translation: CASSYVIGQGEASTEAFF.

This chain uses TRBV4-1 with TRBJ2-2; D is undetermined. Germline V gene data show CDR1 as MGHRA and CDR2 as YSYEKL. Between the trimmed V and J ends, which lost 0 bases and 7 bases, there was a span of 6 bases. This CDR3 comprises 13 residues. Here the CDR3 reads CASSQEIYGELFF. CDR3 nucleotide sequence: TGCGCCAGCAGCCAAGAAATTTACGGGGAGCTGTTTTTT.